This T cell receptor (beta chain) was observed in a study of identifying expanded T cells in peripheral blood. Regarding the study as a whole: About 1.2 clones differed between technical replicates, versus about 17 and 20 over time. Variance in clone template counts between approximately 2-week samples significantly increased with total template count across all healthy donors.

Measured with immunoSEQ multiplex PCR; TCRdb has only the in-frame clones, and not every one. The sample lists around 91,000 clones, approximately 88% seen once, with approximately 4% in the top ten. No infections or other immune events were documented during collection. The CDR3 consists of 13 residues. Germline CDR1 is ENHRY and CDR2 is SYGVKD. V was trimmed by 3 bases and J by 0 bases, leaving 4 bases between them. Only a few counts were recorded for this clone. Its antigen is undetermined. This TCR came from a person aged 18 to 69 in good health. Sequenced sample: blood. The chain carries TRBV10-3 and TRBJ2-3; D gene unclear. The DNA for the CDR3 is TGTGCCATCAGTGAATTTAGCACAGATACGCAGTATTTT. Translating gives CAISEFSTDTQYF.